Following are 24 T cell receptor beta chains from one sample sequenced in a study of T-cell memory formation after mild COVID-19. TCRdb itself ran the 5' RACE reads through MiXCR, one entry per CDR3 protein. The table records fewer than 650,000 distinct CDR3 sequences, roughly 21% of them present only once. The sequenced material came from PBMCs or a T cell subset sorted from them (not recorded which). The receptors derive from an adult woman who had mild COVID-19 (a few samples of this study predate the infection). Cell type and time point are not known.

This clonotype was counted a few times. V and J are TRBV7-2 and TRBJ2-3, with 8 nucleotides matching TRBD2. The junction had 13 bases not matched to a gene; V was cut back by 5 bases and J by 0 bases. The CDR3 sequence is 18 residues long. Per germline, CDR1 SGHTA and CDR2 FQGNSA. CDR3 DNA: TGTGCCAGCAGCCCCGTTCTTTTAGCGGGGACTAGCACAGATACGCAGTATTTT. As protein: CASSPVLLAGTSTDTQYF.

The chain joins TRBV6-2 or TRBV6-3 to TRBJ2-7, with D perhaps TRBD1 or TRBD2 (5 bases each). V was shortened by 8 bases and J by 1 base, with 15 bases between the two germline ends. The CDR3 length is 14 residues. From germline, CDR1 is MNHEY and CDR2 SVGEGT. CDR3 residues: CASRGVGPSYEQYF. Here the CDR3 DNA reads TGTGCCAGCCGAGGGGTGGGACCTTCCTACGAGCAGTACTTC.

This clonotype was counted many times. The V call is TRBV12-3 or TRBV12-4, the J call TRBJ2-1, with D hard to call. The V and J ends lost 1 base and 8 bases respectively, with 9 bases between them. There are 13 residues in the CDR3. The CDR3 coding sequence is TGTGCCAGCAGTTTAGGTGATATTGATGAGCAGTTCTTC. Translation gives CASSLGDIDEQFF.

V is TRBV9 and J is TRBJ2-1; TRBD2 matches 8 bases. The CDR3 extends over 16 amino acids. The V and J ends lost 4 bases and 2 bases, in that order; junction bases with no gene match: 8. Germline V lookup: CDR1 SGDLS, CDR2 YYNGEE. The chain's CDR3 is CASSFSGGVTYNEQFF. CDR3 nucleotide sequence: TGTGCCAGCAGCTTCAGCGGGGGTGTGACCTACAATGAGCAGTTCTTC. Looking up the rest from reference TRBV9 and TRBJ2-1 gives the full variable domain: DSGVTQTPKHLITATGQRVTLRCSPRSGDLSVYWYQQSLDQGLQFLIQYYNGEERAKGNILERFSAQQFPDLHSELNLSSLELGDSALYFCASSFSGGVTYNEQFFGPGTRLTVL.

This chain connects TRBV12-3 or TRBV12-4 to TRBJ2-1; 9 bases align to TRBD2. This CDR3 is 16 amino acids long. V gave up 5 bases and J gave up 3 bases; unmatched junction bases: 8. This CDR3 is CASSPEGREGYNEQFF. Here the CDR3 DNA reads TGTGCCAGCAGTCCCGAAGGGCGGGAGGGCTACAATGAGCAGTTCTTC.

V usage is TRBV2 and J usage is TRBJ2-3; TRBD1 aligns across 7 bases. This CDR3 spans 12 amino acids. The germline gives CDR1 SNHLY, CDR2 FYNNEI. J gave up 4 bases and V 10 bases, and 5 bases lay outside the gene matches. The CDR3 protein is CATGQFADTQYF. The CDR3 bases are TGTGCCACGGGACAGTTTGCAGATACGCAGTATTTT.

The genes are TRBV7-9 and TRBJ2-1; 8 nucleotides match TRBD1. Trimming cost V 1 base and J 3 bases; bases outside gene matches: 5. This CDR3 is built from 16 residues. Germline CDR1 is SEHNR and CDR2 is FQNEAQ (reference sequence). The CDR3 DNA sequence: TGTGCCAGCAGCTTAGAGACAGGGGAACTCTACAATGAGCAGTTCTTC. Protein: CASSLETGELYNEQFF.

CDR3 protein: CASSRRLSNEQFF. CDR3 sequence (DNA): TGTGCCAGCAGCCGGAGATTAAGCAATGAGCAGTTCTTC. The V call is TRBV14, the J call TRBJ2-1; no firm D call. This CDR3 comprises 13 residues. The germline V and J ends were trimmed by 4 bases and 6 bases, with 10 bases remaining between them. Germline CDR1 is SGHDN and CDR2 is FVKESK.

V gene TRBV6-2 or TRBV6-3 combines with J gene TRBJ2-7; perhaps TRBD1 as D (6 bases). Germline assignment: CDR1 MNHEY and CDR2 SVGEGT. CDR3 length: 17 amino acids. Trimming stripped 6 bases from V and 3 bases from J, with 24 bases between. This CDR3 reads CASSPRTAYGAGYEQYF. For the CDR3, the DNA is TGTGCCAGCAGCCCCCGGACAGCTTATGGAGCAGGCTACGAGCAGTACTTC.

The chain joins TRBV5-1 to TRBJ2-3; D might be TRBD1 (6 bases). Germline V lookup: CDR1 SGHRS, CDR2 YFSETQ. The CDR3 is 15 residues long. Trimming pared 7 bases from V and 1 base from J, leaving 16 bases between. The CDR3 DNA follows: TGCGCCAGCGGCGACAGGCCCCTTGGCACAGATACGCAGTATTTT. This sequence encodes CASGDRPLGTDTQYF.

This clonotype has only a few counts. The chain's CDR3 is CASSLGGGGGYNEQFF. CDR3 in DNA: TGCGCCAGCAGCCTGGGAGGTGGCGGGGGTTACAATGAGCAGTTCTTC. The chain uses TRBV5-1 and TRBJ2-1; 7 positions agree with TRBD2. Trimming cost V 4 bases and J 4 bases; bases outside gene matches: 11. The CDR3 runs to 16 residues. CDR1 is SGHRS, CDR2 YFSETQ, per germline.

The V gene is TRBV5-6, the J gene TRBJ2-3, with a weak D call TRBD1 (7 bases). CDR3 length equals 14 residues. CDR1 SGHDT and CDR2 YYEEEE come from the germline V gene. Trimming removed 3 bases at V and 5 bases at J, with 13 bases between. The CDR3 loop is CASSYPRGEDTQYF. As DNA, the CDR3 is TGTGCCAGCAGCTACCCCAGGGGGGAAGATACGCAGTATTTT.

V gene TRBV29-1 combines with J gene TRBJ2-7; 7 bases fit TRBD1. This CDR3 region has 15 residues. The germline gives CDR1 SQVTM, CDR2 ANQGSEA. Trimming at V came to 3 bases and at J to 0 bases, leaving 8 bases not matched to a gene. CDR3 DNA sequence: TGCAGCGTTGACGCCCCGGACAGGAGCTCCTACGAGCAGTACTTC. As protein: CSVDAPDRSSYEQYF.

The chain recombines TRBV29-1 with TRBJ2-3, with a possible D match to TRBD2 (6 bases). The CDR3 extends over 13 amino acids. Deletions cut 3 bases from V and 1 base from J, with 8 bases between. Germline loops: CDR1 SQVTM, CDR2 ANQGSEA. In DNA form, the CDR3 reads TGCAGCGTTGACTCTAGCGGCACAGATACGCAGTATTTT. Its protein is CSVDSSGTDTQYF.

The CDR3 bases are TGTGCCTGGGGGCAGTCCTACGAGCAGTACTTC. This codes for CAWGQSYEQYF. The gene calls are TRBV30 and TRBJ2-7; no reliable D call. Germline V gene lookup returns CDR1 GTSNPN and CDR2 SVGIG (reference sequence). Trimming stripped 5 bases from V and 1 base from J, with 6 bases between. This CDR3 has 11 amino acids. Variable domain in full (rest from reference TRBV30 and TRBJ2-7): SQTIHQWPATLVQPVGSPLSLECTVEGTSNPNLYWYRQAAGRGLQLLFYSVGIGQISSEVPQNLSASRPQDRQFILSSKKLLLSDSGFYLCAWGQSYEQYFGPGTRLTVT.

The chain couples TRBV29-1 to TRBJ2-1; D ambiguous. The CDR3 contains 12 residues. Germline V CDR1 and CDR2: SQVTM, ANQGSEA. With 7 bases removed from V and 6 bases from J, the gap between germline ends came to 13 bases. The CDR3 DNA reads as TGCAGCGGGACCGGCGGCTCCAATGAGCAGTTCTTC. Amino acid sequence: CSGTGGSNEQFF.

This clonotype was seen only a few times. The chain joins TRBV15 to TRBJ2-3; 7 bases align to TRBD2. Germline trimming cut 4 bases from V and 4 bases from J; bases unmatched to any gene: 11. The CDR3 extends over 16 amino acids. Germline CDR1 and CDR2: LNHNV and YYDKDF (reference sequence). CDR3 sequence reads: CATSTSGGYMADTQYF. The DNA for the CDR3 is TGTGCCACCAGCACCTCGGGGGGTTATATGGCAGATACGCAGTATTTT.

This clonotype was observed many times. This sequence joins TRBV4-1 and TRBJ1-4; TRBD1 aligns across 9 bases. The germline V gene encodes CDR1 MGHRA and CDR2 YSYEKL. Losses at the gene ends were 5 bases for V and 8 bases for J; bases not matched to a gene: 9. The CDR3 runs 15 residues. The chain's CDR3 is CASSSAGTGNEKLFF. The CDR3 region has the DNA TGCGCCAGCAGCTCAGCCGGGACAGGGAACGAAAAACTGTTTTTT.

This chain joins TRBV15 and TRBJ2-1, with D hard to call. V lost 0 bases to trimming and J lost 10 bases, with 10 bases between them. The CDR3 spans 13 residues. Germline values: CDR1 LNHNV, CDR2 YYDKDF (reference sequence). The CDR3 coding sequence is TGTGCCACCAGCAGAGATCGGAGAGGCGAGCAGTTCTTC. It translates to CATSRDRRGEQFF.

This chain uses TRBV30 with TRBJ2-1; 13 nucleotides line up with TRBD2. Germline values: CDR1 GTSNPN, CDR2 SVGIG (reference sequence). V lost 4 bases and J lost 6; bases outside the gene matches: 3. The CDR3 runs to 14 residues. DNA for the CDR3: TGTGCCTGGACGGGACTAGCGGGATTCAATGAGCAGTTCTTC. Its translation is CAWTGLAGFNEQFF.

This clonotype was counted a few times. The V gene is TRBV6-6, the J gene TRBJ1-1, with D perhaps TRBD1 (6 bases). Looked up from germline, CDR1 is MNHNY and CDR2 is SVGAGI (reference sequence). This CDR3 has 16 amino acids. Deletions cut 6 bases from V and 7 bases from J, with 24 bases between. The CDR3 reads CASRDNSGHKDGEAFF. CDR3 in DNA: TGTGCCAGCAGGGATAACTCGGGACACAAGGATGGTGAAGCTTTCTTT.

This rearrangement joins TRBV4-1 to TRBJ2-3; D is possibly TRBD2 (5 bases). With 1 base removed from V and 1 base from J, the gap between germline ends came to 12 bases. The CDR3 covers 16 residues. CDR1 and CDR2 from the germline V gene are MGHRA and YSYEKL. The CDR3 spells CASSQVTRARTDTQYF. DNA of the CDR3: TGCGCCAGCAGCCAAGTTACGAGGGCCCGCACAGATACGCAGTATTTT.

The V gene is TRBV12-3 or TRBV12-4, the J gene TRBJ2-3; 7 bases map to TRBD2. The CDR3 is made up of 16 amino acids. V shed 7 bases, J shed 1 base, and the junction held 11 bases outside the gene matches. CDR3 sequence (DNA): TGTGCCAGCACCTCGGGGCGGGAGACCCGCACAGATACGCAGTATTTT. It is translated as CASTSGRETRTDTQYF.

This clonotype was counted a few times. The V and J genes are TRBV12-3 or TRBV12-4 and TRBJ1-2, with D unresolved. This CDR3 spans 13 amino acids. The ends were cut back, 6 bases at V and 3 bases at J, with 11 bases in the middle. The CDR3 spells CASRSAGDYGYTF. CDR3 DNA sequence: TGTGCCAGCAGGAGTGCAGGCGACTATGGCTACACCTTC.